The clone carrying this TCR beta chain showed up just once. Its specificity is not known. The data stem from a study of cytomegalovirus exposure and HLA in healthy donors. Points from the study as a whole: Cytomegalovirus association was listed for 150 to 200 TCR beta chains. TRBV6-2, TRBV6-3 and some other V segments were excluded as indistinguishable. A later analysis associated some 18,000 TCR beta sequences with HLA alleles at a 0.05 false discovery rate.

The V gene's germline CDR1 is MDHEN and CDR2 SYDVKM. Trimming took 7 bases from V and 7 from J; bases not matched to a gene: 12. The CDR3 has 16 amino acids. This PCR relied on a set of 60 Vbeta primers and 13 Jbeta primers. Original processing methods: Among the unique TCR beta chains that a later analysis counted, about 81 million in all, 10 million to 14 million were shared. Here immunoSEQ multiplex PCR was the method, and the copy in TCRdb shows in-frame clones only, minus some. The V and J calls and clone size are taken from that table; D and trimming were inferred from the DNA. The sample holds 150,000 to 180,000 clones, over 75% seen once.

Sequencing was carried out using PBMCs. The sequence derives from a woman aged 40 to 55 in good health and CMV-seropositive. J is TRBJ2-2 and V is TRBV28; TRBD1 agrees at 10 bases. CDR3 nucleotide sequence: TGTGCCAGCAATGCGCTACCGGGACAGGGGATCGGGGAGCTGTTTTTT. Protein product: CASNALPGQGIGELFF.